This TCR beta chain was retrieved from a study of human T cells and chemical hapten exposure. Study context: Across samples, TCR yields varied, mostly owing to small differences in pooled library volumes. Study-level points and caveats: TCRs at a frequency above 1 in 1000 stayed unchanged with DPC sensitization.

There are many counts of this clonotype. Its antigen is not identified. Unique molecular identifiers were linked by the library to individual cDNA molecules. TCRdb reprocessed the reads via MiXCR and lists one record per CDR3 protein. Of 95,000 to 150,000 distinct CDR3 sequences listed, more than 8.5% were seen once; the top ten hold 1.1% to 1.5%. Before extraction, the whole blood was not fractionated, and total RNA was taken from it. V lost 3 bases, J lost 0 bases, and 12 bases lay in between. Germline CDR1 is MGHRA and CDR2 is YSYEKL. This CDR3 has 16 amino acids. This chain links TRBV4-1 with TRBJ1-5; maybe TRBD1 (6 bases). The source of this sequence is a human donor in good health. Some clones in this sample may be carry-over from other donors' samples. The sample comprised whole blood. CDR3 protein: CASSQVQGNSNQPQHF. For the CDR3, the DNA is TGCGCCAGCAGCCAGGTACAGGGAAATAGCAATCAGCCCCAGCATTTT.